Below, 20 T cell receptor beta chains from the same sample are listed, as sequenced in a study of vaccination and CD4 T cells after COVID-19. Cultured CD4+ T cell DNA was sequenced using the Oncomine TCR Beta short-read assay. TCRdb re-analysed the PCR reads in MiXCR, keeping a single row per CDR3 protein. The sample records 15,000 to 20,000 distinct CDR3 sequences, roughly 48% being singletons. This sample's treatment: roughly 10-day PBMC culture with coronavirus spike peptide pools or control peptides (ViraFEST assay). Their antigens are not known. Here the sequenced sample was CD4+ T cells from blood, cultured in vitro, taken before SARS-CoV-2 vaccination. The receptor set was obtained from a human donor who had recovered from COVID-19.

This clonotype was counted a single time. This chain uses TRBV7-2 with TRBJ2-3; no reliable D call. This CDR3 is 13 amino acids long. V was pared by 4 bases and J by 0 bases, with 5 bases between. The germline V gene has CDR1 SGHTA and CDR2 FQGNSA. CDR3 in amino acids: CASSSHSTDTQYF. CDR3 in DNA: TGTGCCAGCAGCTCCCACAGCACAGATACGCAGTATTTT.

This clonotype was seen a few times. The genes are TRBV10-3 and TRBJ2-5; 10 bases agree with TRBD2. CDR3 length: 16 amino acids. Germline CDR1 is ENHRY and CDR2 is SYGVKD. After removal of 5 bases from V and 5 bases from J, the junction contained 11 bases not matched to a gene. The CDR3 region has the DNA TGTGCCATCAGTCCTAGCGGGAGTACCGGGGTGGAGACCCAGTACTTC. As protein: CAISPSGSTGVETQYF.

The chain couples TRBV30 to TRBJ2-5; tentatively, D is TRBD2 (6 bases). Germline-derived CDR1 and CDR2 are GTSNPN and SVGIG (reference sequence). With 0 bases removed from V and 4 bases from J, the gap between germline ends came to 9 bases. This CDR3 has 13 residues. CDR3 DNA: TGTGCCTGGAGTGTACCAGCGGGAGAGACCCAGTACTTC. Encoded protein: CAWSVPAGETQYF.

The chain has TRBV19 and TRBJ2-2, with 13 bases lining up with TRBD2. Germline CDR1 LNHDA, CDR2 SQIVND (reference sequence). This CDR3 has 16 residues. The V segment lost 3 bases and the J segment 9 bases; nucleotides outside the gene matches: 7. The CDR3 DNA is TGTGCCAGTAGTATTACTAGCGGGAGGGCCCGGAGGGAGCTGTTTTTT. It translates to CASSITSGRARRELFF.

In this sample, this clonotype turned up a few times. The chain combines TRBV6-2 or TRBV6-3 with TRBJ1-2; D is unresolved. Trimming left V 4 bases short and J 4 bases short, with 7 bases between. Germline values: CDR1 MNHEY, CDR2 SVGEGT. CDR3 length equals 12 residues. The CDR3 here is CASSSQSYGYTF. The DNA of the CDR3 is TGTGCCAGCAGTTCCCAAAGCTATGGCTACACCTTC.

This clonotype showed up just a few times. V usage is TRBV23-1 and J usage is TRBJ2-1; possibly TRBD1 or TRBD2 for D (6 bases each). TRBV23-1 falls under the ORF class, with uncertain function. Trimming shortened V by 2 bases and J by 7 bases, and 18 bases separated the two germline ends. This CDR3 is built from 16 residues. CDR3 sequence (DNA): TGCGCCAGCAGTCAACGGAGGGGGGCAGGGTGGAATGAGCAGTTCTTC. This encodes CASSQRRGAGWNEQFF.

This clonotype was counted only a few times. The V and J genes are TRBV7-3 and TRBJ2-3; the D gene is possibly TRBD1 (7 bases). This CDR3 comprises 16 residues. Germline CDR1 SGHTA, CDR2 FQGTGA. V was cut by 3 bases and J by 5 bases, with 18 bases left in between. CDR3 sequence: CASSLTGTPREDTQYF. CDR3 sequence (DNA): TGTGCCAGCAGCTTGACAGGGACTCCGCGAGAAGATACGCAGTATTTT.

V and J are TRBV4-2 and TRBJ2-2; D remains unclear. Per germline, CDR1 LGHNA and CDR2 YNFKEQ. The CDR3 runs to 15 residues. V lost 3 bases, J lost 1 base, and 9 bases lay in between. The CDR3 loop is CASSQLWGNTGELFF. CDR3 nucleotide sequence: TGTGCCAGCAGCCAGCTGTGGGGGAACACCGGGGAGCTGTTTTTT.

The rearrangement uses TRBV28 and TRBJ2-3; 8 bases are shared with TRBD2. The CDR3 is 14 residues long. Germline V gives CDR1 MDHEN, CDR2 SYDVKM. With 3 bases clipped from V and 5 bases from J, the junction kept 4 bases outside the gene matches. In DNA, the CDR3 is TGTGCCAGCAGTTTCACGGGAGGGATAGATACGCAGTATTTT. It specifies CASSFTGGIDTQYF.

The rearrangement links TRBV20-1 to TRBJ2-1; 12 bases line up with TRBD2. The germline gives CDR1 DFQATT, CDR2 SNEGSKA (reference sequence). V lost 6 bases, J lost 9 bases, and 9 bases stayed unmatched. The CDR3 extends over 14 amino acids. The CDR3, as DNA: TGCAGTGCCGTGGGTGGACTAGCGGGATTTGAGCAGTTCTTC. Its translation is CSAVGGLAGFEQFF.

The J gene is TRBJ2-3, the V gene TRBV20-1, with D uncertain. Germline-derived CDR1 and CDR2 are DFQATT and SNEGSKA (reference sequence). V lost 3 bases to trimming and J lost 2 bases, with 9 bases between them. This CDR3 has 13 amino acids. CDR3 nucleotide sequence: TGCAGTGCTAGCCCCCCGACCACAGATACGCAGTATTTT. Translated: CSASPPTTDTQYF.

V gene TRBV27 combines with J gene TRBJ2-7, with 10 positions matching TRBD1. Per the germline V gene, CDR1 is MNHEY and CDR2 is SMNVEV (reference sequence). CDR3 length equals 15 residues. V shed 2 bases and J 5 bases; nucleotides not matched to a gene: 6. The CDR3 nucleotides read TGTGCCAGCAGTTTACGTCGACAGGGGGCAAACGAGCAGTACTTC. It yields the protein CASSLRRQGANEQYF.

This clonotype was recorded only once. The V call is TRBV25-1, the J call TRBJ2-7; 7 bases line up with TRBD1. Germline CDR1 MGHDK, CDR2 SYGVNS. V was clipped by 4 bases and J by 6 bases; unmatched bases: 6. The CDR3 extends over 13 amino acids. Here the CDR3 reads CASSVPTGTEQYF. In nucleotides, the CDR3 is TGTGCCAGCAGTGTCCCGACAGGGACCGAGCAGTACTTC.

This clonotype has a handful of counts. Mismatch with germline at one junction end may stem from a read error. The rearrangement uses TRBV7-9 and TRBJ2-3; 9 bases are a match to TRBD2. The CDR3 length is 16 residues. Per germline, CDR1 SEHNR and CDR2 FQNEAQ (reference sequence). The CDR3 protein is CASSLGVLAGSDTQYF. Written as DNA, the CDR3 is TGTGCCAGCAGTTTAGGGGTGCTAGCGGGATCAGATACGCAGTATTTT.

A few counts support this clonotype. The chain uses TRBV7-6 and TRBJ2-2; no reliable D call. Germline values: CDR1 SGHVS, CDR2 FNYEAQ. The ends were cut back, 2 bases at V and 0 bases at J, with 7 bases in the middle. This CDR3 region has 15 residues. The CDR3 spells CASSLQRTNTGELFF. The CDR3 DNA sequence: TGTGCCAGCAGCTTACAGCGTACGAACACCGGGGAGCTGTTTTTT.

By proportion, this clonotype is medium-sized (0.01 to 0.1%). V usage is TRBV19 and J usage is TRBJ1-5, with D possibly being TRBD1 (6 bases). The CDR3 contains 17 residues. Trimming shortened V by 7 bases and J by 0 bases, and 19 bases separated the two germline ends. Germline CDR1 is LNHDA and CDR2 is SQIVND (reference sequence). CDR3 amino acids: CASKGRQGNYSNQPQHF. The CDR3 DNA reads TGTGCCAGTAAAGGGCGCCAGGGGAACTATAGCAATCAGCCCCAGCATTTT.

This sequence joins TRBV19 and TRBJ2-3; 10 bases map to TRBD1. Per the germline V gene, CDR1 is LNHDA and CDR2 is SQIVND (reference sequence). Losses at the gene ends were 5 bases for V and 5 bases for J; bases not matched to a gene: 1. The CDR3 consists of 13 residues. CDR3 in DNA: TGTGCCAGTAGTCGGGACAGGGGAGATACGCAGTATTTT. Its translation: CASSRDRGDTQYF.

This clonotype is deemed medium-sized. The chain has TRBV20-1 and TRBJ2-3, with D perhaps TRBD1 (5 bases). Germline CDR1 reads DFQATT; CDR2 reads SNEGSKA (reference sequence). The CDR3 extends over 12 amino acids. V gave up 5 bases and J gave up 2 bases, with 8 bases separating them. DNA for the CDR3: TGCAGTGCTCCGGACAACACAGATACGCAGTATTTT. It is translated as CSAPDNTDTQYF.

The chain has TRBV20-1 and TRBJ1-2, with unresolved D. Germline V gene sequence: CDR1 DFQATT, CDR2 SNEGSKA (reference sequence). The CDR3 totals 12 residues. V dropped 3 bases and J dropped 2 bases, with 7 bases sitting between them. The CDR3 bases are TGCAGTGCTAGTTATAGCAACTATGGCTACACCTTC. It yields the protein CSASYSNYGYTF.

The CDR3 loop is CASSLAGEQFF. CDR3 nucleotide sequence: TGTGCCAGCAGCCTAGCGGGTGAGCAGTTCTTC. The chain carries TRBV11-3 and TRBJ2-1; 8 nucleotides line up with TRBD2. The germline gives CDR1 SGHNT, CDR2 YENEEA. With 5 bases clipped from V and 9 bases from J, the junction kept 0 bases outside the gene matches. The CDR3 has 11 residues.